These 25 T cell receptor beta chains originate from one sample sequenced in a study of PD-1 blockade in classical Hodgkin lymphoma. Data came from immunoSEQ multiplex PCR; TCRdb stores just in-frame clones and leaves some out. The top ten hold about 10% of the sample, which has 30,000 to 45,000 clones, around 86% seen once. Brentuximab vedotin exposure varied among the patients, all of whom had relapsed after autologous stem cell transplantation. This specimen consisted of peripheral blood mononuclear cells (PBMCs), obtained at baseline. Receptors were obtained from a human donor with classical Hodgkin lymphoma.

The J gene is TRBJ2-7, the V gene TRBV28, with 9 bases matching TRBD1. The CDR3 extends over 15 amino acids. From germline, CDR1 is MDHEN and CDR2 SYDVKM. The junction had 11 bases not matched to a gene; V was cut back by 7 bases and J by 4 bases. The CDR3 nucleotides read TGTGCCAGCAACGAGGGACAGGGTTCTTATTACGAGCAGTACTTC. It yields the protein CASNEGQGSYYEQYF.

CDR3 DNA sequence: TGTGCCAGCAGCAAAAGGACCCCCCAACAGGGTTTAGGGGAAAAACTGTTTTTT. Encoded protein: CASSKRTPQQGLGEKLFF. This chain connects TRBV21-1 to TRBJ1-4; TRBD1 is the table's D call, not checked against the DNA. TRBV21-1 counts as a pseudogene. CDR3 length equals 18 residues.

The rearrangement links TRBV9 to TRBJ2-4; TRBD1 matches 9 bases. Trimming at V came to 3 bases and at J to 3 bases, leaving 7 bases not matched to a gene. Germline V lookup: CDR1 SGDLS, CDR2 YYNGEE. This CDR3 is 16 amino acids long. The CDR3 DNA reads TGTGCCAGCAGCGCTGGGGACAGGGTTGGCAAAAACATTCAGTACTTC. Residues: CASSAGDRVGKNIQYF.

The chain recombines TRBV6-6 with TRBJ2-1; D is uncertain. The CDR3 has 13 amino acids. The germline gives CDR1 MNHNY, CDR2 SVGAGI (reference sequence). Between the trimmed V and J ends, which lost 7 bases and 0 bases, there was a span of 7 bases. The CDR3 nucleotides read TGTGCCAGCACGCGAAGCTCCTACAATGAGCAGTTCTTC. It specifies CASTRSSYNEQFF.

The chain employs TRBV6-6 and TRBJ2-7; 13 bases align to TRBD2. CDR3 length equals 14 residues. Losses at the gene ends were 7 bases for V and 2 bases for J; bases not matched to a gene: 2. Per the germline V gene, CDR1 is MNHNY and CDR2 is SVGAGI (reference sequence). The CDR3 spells CASTGTSGTYEQYF. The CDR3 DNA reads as TGTGCCAGCACGGGGACTAGCGGGACCTACGAGCAGTACTTC.

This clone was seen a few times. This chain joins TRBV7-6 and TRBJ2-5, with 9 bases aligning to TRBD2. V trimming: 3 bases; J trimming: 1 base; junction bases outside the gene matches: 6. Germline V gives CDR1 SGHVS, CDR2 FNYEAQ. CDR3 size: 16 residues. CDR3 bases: TGTGCCAGCAGCTTCTTAGCGGGGGCCTTCCAAGAGACCCAGTACTTC. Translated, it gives CASSFLAGAFQETQYF.

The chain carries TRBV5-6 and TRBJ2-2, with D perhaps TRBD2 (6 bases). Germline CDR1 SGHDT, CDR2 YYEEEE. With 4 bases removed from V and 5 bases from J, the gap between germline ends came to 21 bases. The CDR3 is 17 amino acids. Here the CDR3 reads CASSLLSGRSRTGELFF. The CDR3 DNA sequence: TGTGCCAGCAGCCTATTGTCCGGGAGATCTCGGACCGGGGAGCTGTTTTTT.

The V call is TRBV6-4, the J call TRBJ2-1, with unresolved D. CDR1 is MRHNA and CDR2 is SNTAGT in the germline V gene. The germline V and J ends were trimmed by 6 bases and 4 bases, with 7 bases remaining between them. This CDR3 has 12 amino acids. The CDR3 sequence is CASRKIYNEQFF. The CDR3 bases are TGTGCCAGCAGAAAAATTTACAATGAGCAGTTCTTC.

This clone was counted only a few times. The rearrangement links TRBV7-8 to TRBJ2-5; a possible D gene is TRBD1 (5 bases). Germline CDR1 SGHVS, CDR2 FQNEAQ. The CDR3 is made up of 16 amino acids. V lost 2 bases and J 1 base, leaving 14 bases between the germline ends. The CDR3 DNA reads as TGTGCCAGCAGCTTAATTCTTAGGGGCCGCCAAGAGACCCAGTACTTC. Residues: CASSLILRGRQETQYF.

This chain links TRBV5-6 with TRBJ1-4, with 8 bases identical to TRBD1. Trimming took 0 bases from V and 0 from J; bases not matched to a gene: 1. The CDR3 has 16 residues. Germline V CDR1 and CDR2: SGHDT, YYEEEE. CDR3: CASSLDRGATNEKLFF. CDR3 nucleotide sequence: TGTGCCAGCAGCTTGGACAGGGGGGCAACTAATGAAAAACTGTTTTTT. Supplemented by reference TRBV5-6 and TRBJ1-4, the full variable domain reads DAGVTQSPTHLIKTRGQQVTLRCSPKSGHDTVSWYQQALGQGPQFIFQYYEEEERQRGNFPDRFSGHQFPNYSSELNVNALLLGDSALYLCASSLDRGATNEKLFFGSGTQLSVL.

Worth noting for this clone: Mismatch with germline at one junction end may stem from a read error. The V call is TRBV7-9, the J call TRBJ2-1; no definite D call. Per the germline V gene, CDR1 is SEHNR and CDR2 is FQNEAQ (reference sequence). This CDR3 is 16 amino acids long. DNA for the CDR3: TGCGCCAGCAGCCAAGATCCGGGCCAGACCGCCAATGAGCAGTTCTTC. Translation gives CASSQDPGQTANEQFF.

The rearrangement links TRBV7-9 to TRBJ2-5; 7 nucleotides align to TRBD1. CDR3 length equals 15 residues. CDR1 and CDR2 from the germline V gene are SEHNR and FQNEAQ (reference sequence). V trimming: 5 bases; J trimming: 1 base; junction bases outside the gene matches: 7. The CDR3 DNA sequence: TGTGCCAGCAGCGCGGAACAGGGGTTCCAAGAGACCCAGTACTTC. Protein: CASSAEQGFQETQYF. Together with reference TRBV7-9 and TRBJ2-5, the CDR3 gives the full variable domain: DTGVSQNPRHKITKRGQNVTFRCDPISEHNRLYWYRQTLGQGPEFLTYFQNEAQLEKSRLLSDRFSAERPKGSFSTLEIQRTEQGDSAMYLCASSAEQGFQETQYFGPGTRLLVL.

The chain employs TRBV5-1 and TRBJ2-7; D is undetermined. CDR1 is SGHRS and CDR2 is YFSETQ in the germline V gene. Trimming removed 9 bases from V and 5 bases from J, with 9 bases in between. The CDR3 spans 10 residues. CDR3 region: CAISPDEQYF. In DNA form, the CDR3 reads TGCGCCATCTCTCCGGACGAGCAGTACTTC.

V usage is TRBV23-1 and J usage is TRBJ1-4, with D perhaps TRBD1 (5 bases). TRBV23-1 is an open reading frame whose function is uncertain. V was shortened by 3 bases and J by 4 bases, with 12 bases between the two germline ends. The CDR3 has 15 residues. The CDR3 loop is CASSHLGGFNEKLFF. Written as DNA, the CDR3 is TGCGCCAGCAGTCACCTTGGGGGGTTTAATGAAAAACTGTTTTTT.

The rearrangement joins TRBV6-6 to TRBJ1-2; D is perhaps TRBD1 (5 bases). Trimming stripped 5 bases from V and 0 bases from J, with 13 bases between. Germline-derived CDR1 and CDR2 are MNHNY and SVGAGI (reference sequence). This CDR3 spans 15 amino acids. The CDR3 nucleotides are TGTGCCAGCAGTGCCGGGACCCCCCCTAACTATGGCTACACCTTC. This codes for CASSAGTPPNYGYTF.

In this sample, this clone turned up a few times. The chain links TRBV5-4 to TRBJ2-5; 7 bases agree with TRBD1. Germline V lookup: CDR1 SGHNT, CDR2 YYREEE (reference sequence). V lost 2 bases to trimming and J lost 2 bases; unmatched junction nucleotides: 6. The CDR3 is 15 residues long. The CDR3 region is CASSFLRDSQETQYF. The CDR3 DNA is TGTGCCAGCAGCTTCCTCCGGGACAGTCAAGAGACCCAGTACTTC.

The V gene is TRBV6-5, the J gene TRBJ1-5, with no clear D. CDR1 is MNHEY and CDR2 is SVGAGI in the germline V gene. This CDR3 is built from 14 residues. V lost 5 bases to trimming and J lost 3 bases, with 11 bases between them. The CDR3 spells CASSPTSSNQPQHF. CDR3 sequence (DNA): TGTGCCAGCAGTCCGACAAGTTCCAATCAGCCCCAGCATTTT.

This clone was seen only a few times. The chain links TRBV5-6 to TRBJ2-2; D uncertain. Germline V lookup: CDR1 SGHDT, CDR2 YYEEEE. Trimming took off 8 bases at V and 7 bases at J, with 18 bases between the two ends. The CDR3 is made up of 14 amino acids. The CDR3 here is CASSDASSSGELFF. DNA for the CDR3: TGTGCCAGTTCGGACGCATCGTCAAGCGGGGAGCTGTTTTTT.

CDR3 bases: TGTGCCAGCAGCTTAGAGTTTGACAGCTCCTACGAGCAGTACTTC. Encoded protein: CASSLEFDSSYEQYF. The chain links TRBV11-1 to TRBJ2-7; D may be TRBD1 (5 bases). In germline, CDR1 is SGHAT, CDR2 FQDESV (reference sequence). The V gene lost 1 base and the J gene lost 0 bases, with 10 bases spanning the gap. The CDR3 loop spans 15 amino acids.

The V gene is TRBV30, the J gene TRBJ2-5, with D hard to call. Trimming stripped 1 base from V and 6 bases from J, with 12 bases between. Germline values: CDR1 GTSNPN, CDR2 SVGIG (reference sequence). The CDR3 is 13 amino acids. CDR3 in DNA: TGTGCCTGGAGTGAAGTCGGGTGGAAGACCCAGTACTTC. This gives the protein CAWSEVGWKTQYF.

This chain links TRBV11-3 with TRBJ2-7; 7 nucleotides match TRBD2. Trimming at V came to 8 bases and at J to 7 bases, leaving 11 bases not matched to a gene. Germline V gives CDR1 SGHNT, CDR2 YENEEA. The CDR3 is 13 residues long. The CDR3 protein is CASSRTRVGEQYF. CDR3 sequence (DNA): TGTGCCAGCTCACGGACTAGAGTGGGAGAGCAGTACTTC.

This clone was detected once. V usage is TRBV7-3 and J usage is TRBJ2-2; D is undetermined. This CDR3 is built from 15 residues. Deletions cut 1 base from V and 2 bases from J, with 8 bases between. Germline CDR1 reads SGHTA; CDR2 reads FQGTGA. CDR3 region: CASSLNAANTGELFF. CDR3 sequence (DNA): TGTGCCAGCAGCTTAAACGCGGCCAACACCGGGGAGCTGTTTTTT.

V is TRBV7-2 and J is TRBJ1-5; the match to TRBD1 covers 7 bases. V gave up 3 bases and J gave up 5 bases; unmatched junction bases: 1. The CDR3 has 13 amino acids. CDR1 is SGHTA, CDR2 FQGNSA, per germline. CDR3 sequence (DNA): TGTGCCAGCAGCTTGCAGGGGGATCAGCCCCAGCATTTT. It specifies CASSLQGDQPQHF.

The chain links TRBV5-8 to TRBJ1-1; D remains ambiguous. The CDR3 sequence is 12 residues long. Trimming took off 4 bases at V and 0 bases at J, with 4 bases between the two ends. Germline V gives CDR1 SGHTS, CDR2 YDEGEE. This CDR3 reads CASSRLNTEAFF. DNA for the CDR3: TGTGCCAGCAGCCGCCTGAACACTGAAGCTTTCTTT.

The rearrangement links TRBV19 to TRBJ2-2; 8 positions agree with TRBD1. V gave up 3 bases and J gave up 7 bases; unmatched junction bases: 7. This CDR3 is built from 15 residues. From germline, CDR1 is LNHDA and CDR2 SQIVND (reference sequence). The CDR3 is CASSIRTGGGGELFF. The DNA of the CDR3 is TGTGCCAGTAGTATTCGTACAGGGGGAGGCGGGGAGCTGTTTTTT.